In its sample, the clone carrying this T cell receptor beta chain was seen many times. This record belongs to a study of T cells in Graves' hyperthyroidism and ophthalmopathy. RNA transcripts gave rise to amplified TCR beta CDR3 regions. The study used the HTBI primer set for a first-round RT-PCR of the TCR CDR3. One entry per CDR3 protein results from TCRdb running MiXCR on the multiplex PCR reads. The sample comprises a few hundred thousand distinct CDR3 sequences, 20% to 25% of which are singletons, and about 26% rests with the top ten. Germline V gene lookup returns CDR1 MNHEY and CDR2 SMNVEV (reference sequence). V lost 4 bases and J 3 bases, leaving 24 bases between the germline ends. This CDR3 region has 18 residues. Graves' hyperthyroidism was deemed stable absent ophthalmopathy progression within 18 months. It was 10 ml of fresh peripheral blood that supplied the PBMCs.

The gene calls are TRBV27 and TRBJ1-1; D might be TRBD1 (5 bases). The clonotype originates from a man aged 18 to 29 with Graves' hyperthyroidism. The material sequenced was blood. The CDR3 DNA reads TGTGCCAGCAGTTCATTACCCCTATCCAGGAGAGGGGACACTGAAGCTTTCTTT. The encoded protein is CASSSLPLSRRGDTEAFF.